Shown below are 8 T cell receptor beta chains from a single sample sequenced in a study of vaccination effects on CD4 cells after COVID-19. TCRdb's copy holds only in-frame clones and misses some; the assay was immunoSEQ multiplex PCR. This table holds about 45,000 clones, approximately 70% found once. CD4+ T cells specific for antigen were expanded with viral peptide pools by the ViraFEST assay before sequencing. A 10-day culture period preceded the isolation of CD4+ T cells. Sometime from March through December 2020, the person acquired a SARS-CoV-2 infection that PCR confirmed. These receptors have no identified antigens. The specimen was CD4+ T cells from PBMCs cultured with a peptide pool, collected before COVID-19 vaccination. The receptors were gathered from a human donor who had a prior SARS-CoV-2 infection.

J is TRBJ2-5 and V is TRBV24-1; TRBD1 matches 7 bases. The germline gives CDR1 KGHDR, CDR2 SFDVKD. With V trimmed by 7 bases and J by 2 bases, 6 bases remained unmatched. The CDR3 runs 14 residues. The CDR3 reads CATSQGGRQETQYF. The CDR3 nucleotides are TGTGCCACCAGCCAAGGGGGCAGGCAAGAGACCCAGTACTTC.

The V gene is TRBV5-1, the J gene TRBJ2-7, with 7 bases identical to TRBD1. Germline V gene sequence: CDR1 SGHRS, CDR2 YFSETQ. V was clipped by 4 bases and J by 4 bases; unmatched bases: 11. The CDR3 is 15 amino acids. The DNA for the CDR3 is TGCGCCAGCAGCCGGTCGGGGACAGCTGGGTACGAGCAGTACTTC. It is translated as CASSRSGTAGYEQYF. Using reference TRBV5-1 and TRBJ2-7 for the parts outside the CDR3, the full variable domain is KAGVTQTPRYLIKTRGQQVTLSCSPISGHRSVSWYQQTPGQGLQFLFEYFSETQRNKGNFPGRFSGRQFSNSRSEMNVSTLELGDSALYLCASSRSGTAGYEQYFGPGTRLTVT.

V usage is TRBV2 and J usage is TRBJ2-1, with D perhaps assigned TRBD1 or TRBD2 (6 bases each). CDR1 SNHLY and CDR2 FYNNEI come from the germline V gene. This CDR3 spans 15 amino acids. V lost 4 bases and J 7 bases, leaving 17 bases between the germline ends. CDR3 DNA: TGTGCCAGCAGTGGGAGGTGGGGGGCGGAGAATGAGCAGTTCTTC. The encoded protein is CASSGRWGAENEQFF. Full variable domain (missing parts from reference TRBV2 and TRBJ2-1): EPEVTQTPSHQVTQMGQEVILRCVPISNHLYFYWYRQILGQKVEFLVSFYNNEISEKSEIFDDQFSVERPDGSNFTLKIRSTKLEDSAMYFCASSGRWGAENEQFFGPGTRLTVL.

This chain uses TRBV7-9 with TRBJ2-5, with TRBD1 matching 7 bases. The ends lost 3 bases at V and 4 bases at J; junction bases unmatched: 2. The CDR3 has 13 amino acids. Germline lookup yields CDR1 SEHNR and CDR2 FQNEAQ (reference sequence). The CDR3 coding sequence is TGTGCCAGCAGCTTGAGGACAGGAGAGACCCAGTACTTC. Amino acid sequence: CASSLRTGETQYF.

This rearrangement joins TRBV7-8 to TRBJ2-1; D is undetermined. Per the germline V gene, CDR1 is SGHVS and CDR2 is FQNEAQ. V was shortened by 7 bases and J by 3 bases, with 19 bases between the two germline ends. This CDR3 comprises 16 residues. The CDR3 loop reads CASTRLSPRGYNEQFF. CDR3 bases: TGTGCCAGCACCAGACTTAGCCCCCGAGGCTACAATGAGCAGTTCTTC. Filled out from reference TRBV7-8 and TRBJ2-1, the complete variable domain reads GAGVSQSPRYKVAKRGQDVALRCDPISGHVSLFWYQQALGQGPEFLTYFQNEAQLDKSGLPSDRFFAERPEGSVSTLKIQRTQQEDSAVYLCASTRLSPRGYNEQFFGPGTRLTVL.

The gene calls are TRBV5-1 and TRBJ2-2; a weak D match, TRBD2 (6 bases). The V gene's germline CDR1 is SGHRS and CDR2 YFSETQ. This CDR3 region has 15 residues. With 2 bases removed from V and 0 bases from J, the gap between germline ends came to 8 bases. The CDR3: CASSFGGPNTGELFF. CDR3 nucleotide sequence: TGCGCCAGCAGCTTTGGAGGGCCGAACACCGGGGAGCTGTTTTTT.

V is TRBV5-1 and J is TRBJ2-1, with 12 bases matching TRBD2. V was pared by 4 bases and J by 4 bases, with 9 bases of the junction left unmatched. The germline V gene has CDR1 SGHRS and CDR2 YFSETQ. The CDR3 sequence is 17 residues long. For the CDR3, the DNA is TGCGCCAGCAGCCCCTCTAGCGGGGGGGCGTCTTACAATGAGCAGTTCTTC. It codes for CASSPSSGGASYNEQFF.

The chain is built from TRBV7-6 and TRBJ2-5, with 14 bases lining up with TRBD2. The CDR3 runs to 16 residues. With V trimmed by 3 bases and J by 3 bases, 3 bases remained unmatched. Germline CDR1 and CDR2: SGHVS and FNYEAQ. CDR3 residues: CASSFPGLAGEETQYF. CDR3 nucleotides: TGTGCCAGCAGCTTCCCGGGACTAGCGGGAGAAGAGACCCAGTACTTC.